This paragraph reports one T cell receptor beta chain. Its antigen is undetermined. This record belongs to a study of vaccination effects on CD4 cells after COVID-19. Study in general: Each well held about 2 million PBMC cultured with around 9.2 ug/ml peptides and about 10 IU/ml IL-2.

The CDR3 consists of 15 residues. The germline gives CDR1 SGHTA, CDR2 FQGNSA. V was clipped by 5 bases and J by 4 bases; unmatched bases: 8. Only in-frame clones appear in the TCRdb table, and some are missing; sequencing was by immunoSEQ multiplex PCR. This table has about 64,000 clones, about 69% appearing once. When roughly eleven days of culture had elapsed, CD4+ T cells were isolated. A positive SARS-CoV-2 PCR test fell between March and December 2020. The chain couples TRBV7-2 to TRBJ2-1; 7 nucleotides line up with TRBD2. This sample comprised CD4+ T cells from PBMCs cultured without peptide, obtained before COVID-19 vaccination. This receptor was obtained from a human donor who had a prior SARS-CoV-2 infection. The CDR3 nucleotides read TGTGCCAGCAGCCCGGTGGGGGGGTCTTACAATGAGCAGTTCTTC. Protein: CASSPVGGSYNEQFF.